This T cell receptor (beta chain) comes out of a study of blood T cell repertoires in COVID-19. Study information: Sites in the United States, Italy and Spain provided acute and convalescent COVID-19 samples. PBMCs, B-cell-depleted T cells, or T cells provided the cDNA or gDNA that made up the material.

Study processing details: Reference gene primer amplification in the assay estimated nucleated cell counts. Libraries were prepared by immunoSEQ multiplex PCR; TCRdb keeps only in-frame clonotypes and omits some of them. The V and J calls and clone size were taken over from that table, and D and trimming were inferred from the DNA. The sample consists of around 69,000 clones, roughly 81% of them appearing once. CDR3 length: 15 residues. Trimming removed 0 bases from V and 4 bases from J; junction bases left unmatched: 5. Germline CDR1 reads SGHDT; CDR2 reads YYEEEE. The chain recombines TRBV5-6 with TRBJ1-2; 8 nucleotides align to TRBD1. Specimen: peripheral blood. The source is a woman in her seventies with acute or convalescent COVID-19. The CDR3 DNA sequence: TGTGCCAGCAGCTTGGGACAGGGGATTAGCTATGGCTACACCTTC. It yields the protein CASSLGQGISYGYTF.